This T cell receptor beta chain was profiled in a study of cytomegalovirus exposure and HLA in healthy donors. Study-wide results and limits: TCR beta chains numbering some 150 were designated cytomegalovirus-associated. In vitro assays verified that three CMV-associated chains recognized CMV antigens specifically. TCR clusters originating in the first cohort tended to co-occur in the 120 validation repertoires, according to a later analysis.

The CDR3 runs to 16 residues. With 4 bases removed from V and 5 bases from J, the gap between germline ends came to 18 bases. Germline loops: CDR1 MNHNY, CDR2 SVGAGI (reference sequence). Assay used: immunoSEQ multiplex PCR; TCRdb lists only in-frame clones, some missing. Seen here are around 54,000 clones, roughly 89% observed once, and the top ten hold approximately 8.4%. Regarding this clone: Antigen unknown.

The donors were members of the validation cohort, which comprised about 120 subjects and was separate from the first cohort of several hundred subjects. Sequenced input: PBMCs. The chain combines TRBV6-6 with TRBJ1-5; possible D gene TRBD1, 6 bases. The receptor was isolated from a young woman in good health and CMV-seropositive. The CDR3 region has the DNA TGTGCCAGCAGTTCCCAGAGGGGGGGTCCTCATCAGCCCCAGCATTTT. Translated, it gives CASSSQRGGPHQPQHF.